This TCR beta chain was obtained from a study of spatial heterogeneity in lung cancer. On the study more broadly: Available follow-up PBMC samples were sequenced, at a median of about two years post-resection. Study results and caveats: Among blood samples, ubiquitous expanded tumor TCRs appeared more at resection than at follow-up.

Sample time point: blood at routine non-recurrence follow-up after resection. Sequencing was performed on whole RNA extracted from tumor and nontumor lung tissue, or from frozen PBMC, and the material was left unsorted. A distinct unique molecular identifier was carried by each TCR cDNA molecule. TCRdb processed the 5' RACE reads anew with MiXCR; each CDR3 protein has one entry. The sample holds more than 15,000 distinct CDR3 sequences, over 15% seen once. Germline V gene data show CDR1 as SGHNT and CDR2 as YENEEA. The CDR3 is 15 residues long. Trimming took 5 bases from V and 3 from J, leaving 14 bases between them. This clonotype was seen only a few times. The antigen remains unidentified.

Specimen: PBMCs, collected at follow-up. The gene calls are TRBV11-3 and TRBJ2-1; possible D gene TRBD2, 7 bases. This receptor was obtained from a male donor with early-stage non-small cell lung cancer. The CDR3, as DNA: TGTGCCAGCAGCCCGGGGGGCGAGGGCTACAATGAGCAGTTCTTC. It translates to CASSPGGEGYNEQFF.